These 6 T cell receptor beta chains were all obtained from the same sample, sequenced in a study of identical twins listed by TCRdb under 2016. The library was made by 5' RACE. These reads were obtained on an Illumina HiSeq 2000. TCRdb applied fastp at Q25 and MiXCR to the public reads, then kept only in-frame beta chains. Identical CDR3 proteins give one entry, which carries the most common genes and DNA. The sample table contains about 660,000 distinct CDR3 sequences; only one count was recorded for 8.5% to 9.5% of them. In total, the top ten clones hold 0.98% of the sample. These data also featured in a second study, about yellow fever vaccine responses in identical twins.

Material: PBMCs. All receptors derive from a woman younger than 30 in good health.

The chain joins TRBV15 to TRBJ2-2; D call uncertain. V lost 5 bases and J lost 7, with 11 bases in between. There are 13 residues in the CDR3. Per the germline V gene, CDR1 is LNHNV and CDR2 is YYDKDF (reference sequence). Here the CDR3 reads CATSRVTGGELFF. In DNA form, the CDR3 reads TGTGCCACCAGCCGGGTGACGGGCGGGGAGCTGTTTTTT.

This clonotype was picked up a small number of times. V is TRBV3-1 and J is TRBJ1-2, with TRBD1 matching over 9 bases. Germline loops: CDR1 LGHDT, CDR2 YNNKEL (reference sequence). CDR3 size: 15 residues. The trim removed 4 bases at V and 6 bases at J, leaving 9 bases unmatched. The CDR3 here is CASSPRDRGVDGYTF. The CDR3 nucleotides are TGTGCCAGCAGCCCGCGCGACAGGGGGGTGGATGGCTACACCTTC. The entire variable domain, with the rest obtained from reference TRBV3-1 and TRBJ1-2, is as follows: DTAVSQTPKYLVTQMGNDKSIKCEQNLGHDTMYWYKQDSKKFLKIMFSYNNKELIINETVPNRFSPKSPDKAHLNLHINSLELGDSAVYFCASSPRDRGVDGYTFGSGTRLTVV.

A few counts support this clonotype. The chain carries TRBV19 and TRBJ2-7; D may match TRBD1 or TRBD2 (5 bases each). Trimming shortened V by 3 bases and J by 4 bases, and 13 bases separated the two germline ends. CDR3 length equals 14 residues. Per germline, CDR1 LNHDA and CDR2 SQIVND (reference sequence). Here the CDR3 reads CASSMVQGPYEQYF. For the CDR3, the DNA is TGTGCCAGTAGTATGGTCCAGGGACCGTACGAGCAGTACTTC.

Many counts were recorded for this clonotype. The CDR3 reads CSVSGPNYNEQFF. CDR3 DNA sequence: TGCAGCGTGTCGGGACCGAACTACAATGAGCAGTTCTTC. The chain has TRBV29-1 and TRBJ2-1; D is possibly TRBD1 or TRBD2 (5 bases each). The ends were cut back, 6 bases at V and 3 bases at J, with 12 bases in the middle. Per the germline V gene, CDR1 is SQVTM and CDR2 is ANQGSEA. The CDR3 extends over 13 amino acids.

The chain recombines TRBV5-5 with TRBJ2-1; a weak D match, TRBD1 (6 bases). The CDR3 is 14 amino acids. From germline, CDR1 is SGHKS and CDR2 YYEKEE (reference sequence). Trimming removed 3 bases at V and 7 bases at J, with 14 bases between. In DNA form, the CDR3 reads TGTGCCAGCAGCTCTATGACAGGCTCGAATGAGCAGTTCTTC. Protein: CASSSMTGSNEQFF.

The chain uses TRBV20-1 and TRBJ2-1, with D perhaps matching TRBD2 (5 bases). CDR3 length: 14 residues. V shed 0 bases and J shed 7 bases, with 13 bases lying between them. Germline lookup yields CDR1 DFQATT and CDR2 SNEGSKA (reference sequence). CDR3 protein: CSARDIRTSNEQFF. The CDR3 DNA sequence: TGCAGTGCTAGAGATATTAGGACTTCAAATGAGCAGTTCTTC.